This T cell receptor beta chain is drawn from a study of T cell responses to AZD1222 COVID-19 vaccine. Assay used: immunoSEQ multiplex PCR; TCRdb lists only in-frame clones, some missing. The repertoire holds roughly 100,000 clones, with 90% to 95% as singletons. On this clone: What it recognizes is unknown.

V shed 7 bases, J shed 5 bases, and the junction held 4 bases outside the gene matches. The CDR3 runs to 14 residues. In germline, CDR1 is MNHEY, CDR2 SVGAGI. Overall study results and limits: CD4 TCRs covered the whole spike, strongest at regions 160-218 and 743-854.

This sequence joins TRBV6-5 and TRBJ2-2; 10 bases are shared with TRBD1. The specimen was peripheral blood, collected on day 0 of AZD1222 vaccination. The origin of this receptor is an adult in good health. In DNA, the CDR3 is TGTGCCAGCACCCGGGACAGGGGAACCGGGGAGCTGTTTTTT. Its translation is CASTRDRGTGELFF.